These 8 T cell receptor beta chains were sequenced from one sample in a study of identifying expanded T cells in peripheral blood (dated by TCRdb to about 2019). The library was built by means of the immunoSEQ multiplex PCR assay. TCRdb stores this immuneACCESS table with in-frame sequences only. Part of the clones is absent; in the studies checked, under half of the shortfall reflects unresolved V genes, and no reason is known for the rest. The sample has roughly 120,000 clones on record, roughly nine tenths of them singletons. The ten most abundant clones make up around 8.3% of the sample. Sample: blood. The receptor set was obtained from a person aged 18-70 years in good health.

The chain couples TRBV18 to TRBJ1-2, with 10 bases identical to TRBD1. Losses at the gene ends were 6 bases for V and 3 bases for J; bases not matched to a gene: 4. The germline V gene has CDR1 KGHSH and CDR2 LQKENI. The CDR3 totals 14 residues. The CDR3 DNA reads TGTGCCAGCTCCCCCGGGACAGGGGACTATGGCTACACCTTC. Translation gives CASSPGTGDYGYTF.

This chain connects TRBV30 to TRBJ1-5, with D possibly being TRBD1 (5 bases). V shed 2 bases and J shed 2 bases, with 22 bases lying between them. Germline loops: CDR1 GTSNPN, CDR2 SVGIG (reference sequence). The CDR3 runs 18 residues. This CDR3 is CAWSPGTRRDWGNQPQHF. CDR3 sequence (DNA): TGTGCCTGGAGTCCCGGGACGAGGAGAGATTGGGGCAATCAGCCCCAGCATTTT.

The V call is TRBV10-3, the J call TRBJ1-3; weak D call: TRBD1 (6 bases). CDR1 ENHRY and CDR2 SYGVKD come from the germline V gene. The CDR3 runs to 13 residues. V was pared by 7 bases and J by 8 bases, with 15 bases between. The CDR3 DNA reads as TGTGCCATCATTCCGACAGGACTGGACACCATATATTTT. It encodes CAIIPTGLDTIYF.

The chain combines TRBV19 with TRBJ2-7; D unclear. The CDR3 spans 14 residues. Per the germline V gene, CDR1 is LNHDA and CDR2 is SQIVND (reference sequence). Trimming left V 2 bases short and J 2 bases short, with 10 bases between. This chain's CDR3 is CASSITAQTYEQYF. In nucleotides, the CDR3 is TGTGCCAGTAGTATAACGGCACAAACCTACGAGCAGTACTTC. The full variable domain, in which reference TRBV19 and TRBJ2-7 provide the parts outside the CDR3, is DGGITQSPKYLFRKEGQNVTLSCEQNLNHDAMYWYRQDPGQGLRLIYYSQIVNDFQKGDIAEGYSVSREKKESFPLTVTSAQKNPTAFYLCASSITAQTYEQYFGPGTRLTVT.

The chain is built from TRBV19 and TRBJ2-7, with TRBD2 identical over 10 bases. V gave up 9 bases and J gave up 6 bases; unmatched junction bases: 11. CDR1 is LNHDA and CDR2 is SQIVND in the germline V gene (reference sequence). The CDR3 has 14 amino acids. DNA for the CDR3: TGTGCCAGCAATGGGGGACTAGCGAGCCGCGAGCAGTACTTC. As protein: CASNGGLASREQYF.

V and J are TRBV6-5 and TRBJ2-5; 7 nucleotides line up with TRBD2. V was clipped by 0 bases and J by 2 bases; unmatched bases: 6. Germline V gene data show CDR1 as MNHEY and CDR2 as SVGAGI. The CDR3 has 16 residues. CDR3 amino acids: CASSYSSGGGQETQYF. In DNA, the CDR3 is TGTGCCAGCAGTTACTCTTCGGGGGGTGGTCAAGAGACCCAGTACTTC.

This chain joins TRBV27 and TRBJ2-7; no clear D gene. V was shortened by 7 bases and J by 3 bases, with 22 bases between the two germline ends. The germline V gene encodes CDR1 MNHEY and CDR2 SMNVEV (reference sequence). The CDR3 runs 16 residues. The CDR3, as DNA: TGTGCCAGCATGACCTTAGCTCCGGCAGGTGACTACGAGCAGTACTTC. Translation: CASMTLAPAGDYEQYF.

This clone was picked up one time. J is TRBJ2-1 and V is TRBV4-3; D not certain. Between the trimmed V and J ends, which lost 0 bases and 3 bases, there was a span of 12 bases. CDR3 length: 16 amino acids. In germline, CDR1 is LGHNA, CDR2 YSLEER. This CDR3 is CASSQDRLVVYNEQFF. CDR3 sequence (DNA): TGCGCCAGCAGCCAAGATCGGCTAGTTGTCTACAATGAGCAGTTCTTC.